These T cell receptor beta chains were read from a single sample in a study of early T cells in non-severe SARS-CoV-2 infection. TCRdb re-analysed the 5' RACE reads in MiXCR, keeping a single row per CDR3 protein. The data contain around 71,000 distinct CDR3 sequences, approximately 15% of them singletons. The sample consisted of whole blood, taken at baseline. Receptors originate from an adult who was a healthcare worker with PCR-confirmed SARS-CoV-2 infection or an uninfected control (not recorded which). Both conserved end residues are part of each CDR3. Fields, in order: clone size, V gene, D gene, J gene, CDR3 DNA, CDR3 protein. A D gene is named only where the DNA matches it firmly. Clone sizes are given selectively: once, few, many, or a class where the clone is expanded.

>few|TRBV28|TRBD1|TRBJ2-4
TGTGCCAGCAGTTTAACAGGGGGCGGATTAGCCAAAAACATTCAGTACTTC
CASSLTGGGLAKNIQYF
>NA|TRBV6-5|NA|TRBJ2-7
TGTGCCAGCAGTTACAGTCCGAACTCCTACGAGCAGTACTTC
CASSYSPNSYEQYF
>few|TRBV2|NA|TRBJ1-1
TGTGCCAGCAGAAGGGAGAACACTGAAGCTTTCTTT
CASRRENTEAFF
>NA|TRBV29-1|NA|TRBJ1-4
TGCAGCGTACACATTGGGGCTGAAAAACTGTTTTTT
CSVHIGAEKLFF
>NA|TRBV6-6|NA|TRBJ1-1
TGTGCCAGCAGTTACTCGACGACTGAAGCTTTCTTT
CASSYSTTEAFF
>NA|TRBV5-1|NA|TRBJ2-1
TGCGCCAGCAGCTTCCAGAGCTCCTACAATGAGCAGTTCTTC
CASSFQSSYNEQFF
>few|TRBV6-5|TRBD1|TRBJ2-4
TGTGCCAGCACCCCCGCCCCGGGGACAGGGGTGAACATTCAGTACTTC
CASTPAPGTGVNIQYF
>NA|TRBV9|NA|TRBJ2-7
TGTGCCAGCAGCGTACTTTCGGAGCCCTATGGCGAGCAGTACTTC
CASSVLSEPYGEQYF
>few|TRBV18|TRBD2|TRBJ2-7
TGTGCCAGCTCCGCCGGGAGGTACGAGCAGTACTTC
CASSAGRYEQYF
>NA|TRBV28|NA|TRBJ1-5
TGTGCCAGCTCCTTGGGGGCGGCTGGCAATCAGCCCCAGCATTTT
CASSLGAAGNQPQHF
>few|TRBV4-1|NA|TRBJ2-7
TGCGCCAGCAGCCAAGATGGCCCATACGAGCAGTACTTC
CASSQDGPYEQYF
>few|TRBV11-2|TRBD2|TRBJ2-1
TGTGCCAGCGGCAAAGGAGTGGCTTCTAGCGGGAGGACTGAGCAGTTCTTC
CASGKGVASSGRTEQFF
>many|TRBV18|NA|TRBJ2-1
TGTGCCAGCGAAGGACGTTTAAGCTCCTACAATGAGCAGTTCTTC
CASEGRLSSYNEQFF
>NA|TRBV7-6|TRBD2|TRBJ2-1
TGTGCCAGCAGCTTAGAGGCGGGAGCTACCTCCTACAATGAGCAGTTCTTC
CASSLEAGATSYNEQFF
>NA|TRBV6-1|NA|TRBJ1-5
TGTGCCAGCAGTGAAGCGTGGGGGGGCGGCCAGCCCCAGCATTTT
CASSEAWGGGQPQHF
>few|TRBV5-4|NA|TRBJ1-2
TGTGCCAGCAGCTTGGGTAGCGGGAACTATGGCTACACCTTC
CASSLGSGNYGYTF
>few|TRBV12-3/TRBV12-4|TRBD2|TRBJ2-2
TGTGCCAGCAGCCGACTAGCGGGAGTTTTCGGGGAGCTGTTTTTT
CASSRLAGVFGELFF
>NA|TRBV27|NA|TRBJ2-3
TGTGCCAGCAGTCCAGGGTCAGATACGCAGTATTTT
CASSPGSDTQYF
>NA|TRBV9|NA|TRBJ2-3
TGTGCCAGCAGCCCGGACGGAGGCCCAGATACGCAGTATTTT
CASSPDGGPDTQYF
>NA|TRBV10-3|TRBD2|TRBJ2-4
TGTGCCATCGCGGCACGGGAGGGCAAAAACATTCAGTACTTC
CAIAAREGKNIQYF
>few|TRBV9|NA|TRBJ2-1
TGTGCCAGCAGCGTCGACTCGACCTACAATGAGCAGTTCTTC
CASSVDSTYNEQFF
>few|TRBV3-1|TRBD1|TRBJ2-6
TGTGCCAGCAGCCCCGGACAGGCTCTTCACGTCCTGACTTTC
CASSPGQALHVLTF
>few|TRBV5-1|NA|TRBJ2-2
TGCGCCAGCAGTACTATGGGGAACACCGGGGAGCTGTTTTTT
CASSTMGNTGELFF
>NA|TRBV7-6|NA|TRBJ1-1
TGTGTCAGCAGCCCACGCTTACGGAACACTGAAGCTTTCTTT
CVSSPRLRNTEAFF
>NA|TRBV2|TRBD2|TRBJ2-3
TGTGCCAGCTTAGAGATTAGCGGGAGTGCCACAGATACGCAGTATTTT
CASLEISGSATDTQYF
>NA|TRBV28|NA|TRBJ2-7
TGTGCCAGCAGTTCCCCAGGGCGGGAGCAGTACTTC
CASSSPGREQYF
>NA|TRBV4-1|TRBD1|TRBJ2-1
TGCGCCAGCAGCCAGGGACAGGGGAGAGGGGAGCAGTTCTTC
CASSQGQGRGEQFF
>NA|TRBV7-9|NA|TRBJ1-1
TGTGCCAGCAGCTCCCTTGGGGGAGACACTGAAGCTTTCTTT
CASSSLGGDTEAFF
>many|TRBV5-1|TRBD1|TRBJ2-4
TGCGCCAGCAGCTTGGGTGGGCCAGGGGGCCATATACACTTC
CASSLGGPGGHIHF
>NA|TRBV20-1|TRBD2|TRBJ2-1
TGCAGTGCCACTTCTATAGCGGGAGGCAATGAGCAGTTCTTC
CSATSIAGGNEQFF
>once|TRBV7-3|NA|TRBJ2-1
TGTGCCAGCAGCTCCGGGGGGCGGCCAAACAATGAGCAGTTCTTC
CASSSGGRPNNEQFF
>many|TRBV7-9|NA|TRBJ2-1
TGTGCCAGCCGCTCGGGGGGCGGATACTCCTACAATGAGCAGTTCTTC
CASRSGGGYSYNEQFF